This T cell receptor beta chain was sequenced during a study of beta chain features in type 1 diabetes. A heparinised blood draw that averaged about 120 mL was obtained once from each donor. Populations obtained by sorting all exceeded 98% purity. In its sample, this clone was seen a few times. The antigen is not known. Expressed TCRB transcripts got sequenced, as all isolated RNA was reverse transcribed. Here immunoSEQ multiplex PCR was the method, and the copy in TCRdb shows in-frame clones only, minus some. The sample carries 350,000 or so clones, 20% recorded once. The CDR3 sequence is 14 residues long. Germline CDR1 LGHNA, CDR2 YSLEER. The V gene lost 1 base and the J gene lost 2 bases, with 8 bases spanning the gap. General observations from the study: More deletions and fewer insertions at VDJ junctions were found in patients with type 1 diabetes. For patients, the naive, central memory and Treg TCRB repertoires appeared more alike than for healthy donors.

The sequence was collected from a young woman in good health. The sequenced material came from naive CD4+ T cells from blood. The V call is TRBV4-3, the J call TRBJ1-2; D is unresolved. The CDR3 here is CASSQVRGNYGYTF. In DNA, the CDR3 is TGCGCCAGCAGCCAAGTTAGAGGAAACTATGGCTACACCTTC.